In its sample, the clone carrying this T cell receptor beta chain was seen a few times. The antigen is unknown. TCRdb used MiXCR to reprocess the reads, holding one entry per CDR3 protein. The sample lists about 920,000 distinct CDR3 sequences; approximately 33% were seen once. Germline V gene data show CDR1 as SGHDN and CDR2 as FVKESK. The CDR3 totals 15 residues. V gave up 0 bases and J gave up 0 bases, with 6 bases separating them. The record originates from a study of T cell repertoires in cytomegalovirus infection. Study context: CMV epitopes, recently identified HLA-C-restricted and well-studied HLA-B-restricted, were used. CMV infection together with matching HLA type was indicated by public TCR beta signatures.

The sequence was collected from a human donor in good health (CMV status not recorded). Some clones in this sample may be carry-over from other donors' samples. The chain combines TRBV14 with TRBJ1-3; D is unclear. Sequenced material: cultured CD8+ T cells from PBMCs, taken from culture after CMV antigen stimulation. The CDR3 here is CASSQDWYSGNTIYF. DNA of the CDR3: TGTGCCAGCAGCCAAGATTGGTACTCTGGAAACACCATATATTTT. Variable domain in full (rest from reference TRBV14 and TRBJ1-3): EAGVTQFPSHSVIEKGQTVTLRCDPISGHDNLYWYRRVMGKEIKFLLHFVKESKQDESGMPNNRFLAERTGGTYSTLKVQPAELEDSGVYFCASSQDWYSGNTIYFGEGSWLTVV.